Sequencing of this T cell receptor (beta chain) was carried out in a study of blood T cell repertoires in COVID-19. Background on the study: There were acute and convalescent COVID-19 samples, and they came from the United States, Italy and Spain. PBMCs, B-cell-depleted T cells, or T cells were the source of the cDNA or gDNA that made up the material.

Trimming shortened V by 3 bases and J by 2 bases, and 10 bases separated the two germline ends. The CDR3 extends over 14 amino acids. CDR1 is SGHAT, CDR2 FQNNGV, per germline. As processed by the authors: Nucleated cell counts were estimated from reference gene primer amplification. The protocol was immunoSEQ multiplex PCR, while the TCRdb copy is restricted to in-frame clones and leaves out a portion. D and trimming were read from the DNA, whereas the V and J calls and clone size are those reported in that table. Here the sample spans around 34,000 clones, about four fifths being singletons. This TCR was sampled from a man aged 50 to 60 with acute or convalescent COVID-19. The source material was peripheral blood. This chain connects TRBV11-2 to TRBJ1-2; D is possibly TRBD1 (6 bases). The CDR3: CASSLGTGNYGYTF. DNA of the CDR3: TGTGCCAGCAGCTTGGGAACAGGGAACTATGGCTACACCTTC.